This record concerns one T cell receptor beta chain sequence. Its antigen is still unknown. No qualities accompany the bases; no much larger clone lies one base away. Collaborating institutions collected whole blood in K2EDTA tubes following their own protocols. Collaborator samples were shipped for TCRbeta analysis as frozen whole blood, isolated PBMCs, or DNA extracted from either sample type. The immunoSEQ Assay, a bias-controlled multiplex PCR, was used to amplify TCRbeta CDR3 regions from genomic DNA. Turning to the authors' computational methods: The number of nucleated cells in each sample was estimated from the amplification of reference gene primers within the assay. To quantify the absolute abundance of each unique TCRbeta CDR3 rearrangement, sequence reads were collapsed and filtered. For each sample, productive Simpson clonality was calculated as the square root of Simpson's diversity index across productive rearrangements. TCRdb's version of the immuneACCESS table is confined to in-frame rearrangements and falls short of the full clone set. An unresolved V gene accounts for under half of the shortfall where checked; the remainder is of unknown origin. That table furnishes V, J and clone size, whereas the DNA furnished D and trimming. In all, the sample holds 250,000 to 350,000 clones, and approximately 90% of those were seen once. Of the sample, more than 0.75% is held by the ten largest clones.

The sample is drawn from a study of blood T cell repertoires in COVID-19 (TCRdb year 2020). Notes on the research overall: Collaborator samples came from the United States, Italy and Spain and covered acute and convalescent phases of COVID-19. The prospective study material was composed of cDNA or gDNA derived from T cells, B-cell-depleted T cells, or PBMCs. Subjects who had been exposed to COVID-19, were actively infected with it, or had recovered from it provided the deeply sampled blood TCRbeta repertoires that made up the dataset. A freely available public database, intended as a resource for researchers studying the immune response to SARS-CoV-2, is where the repertoires were released. Samples came from the ongoing ImmuneRACE study (first 160 participants) plus 1,254 subjects from 6 global collaborators. Sample metadata almost always included a de-identified subject ID, COVID-19 status, age in years and sex. Where HLA class I and class II types were available, the types were taken from metadata supplied by the sample provider, not from assay-based typing. The full study reports these points: The quantity of clinical and demographic metadata differed by source and by participant and was supplied without curation.

Per the germline V gene, SNHLY is the CDR1 and FYNNEI is the CDR2. Relative to germline, V is missing 6 bases and J is missing 8 bases, with 8 bases of the junction outside any gene match. From the cysteine up to the phenylalanine, the CDR3 has a length of 14 residues. CDR3 DNA is the only sequence kept; it has 42 bases, read in frame from the first base. The origin of this receptor is a young man with acute or convalescent COVID-19. This sequence uses TRBV2 and TRBJ2-1, and TRBD1 aligns with 9 junction nucleotides. The source material was peripheral blood. The CDR3 region reads CASSRDRERYEQFF. The nucleotides read TGTGCCAGCAGCCGGGACAGGGAGAGGTATGAGCAGTTCTTC.